This TCR beta chain was recorded in a study of shared clonotypes between healthy human individuals. Overall study results and limits: Memory subsets had estimated richness that was generally smaller than that of naive subsets.

The V and J ends lost 3 bases and 6 bases, in that order; junction bases with no gene match: 5. This CDR3 has 14 amino acids. Germline CDR1 SGHVS, CDR2 FQNEAQ. Each replicate PCR on the sorted subsets used approximately 200 ng DNA (around 30,000 T cell genomes). Profiled with immunoSEQ multiplex PCR; TCRdb holds only in-frame clones, not every one. The sample holds millions of clones; 85% to 95% are singletons and the top ten take 0.13%. Notes on this clone: Its cognate antigen is unknown.

Sample: naive CD4+ T cells sorted from blood. Subset of the sample: CD45RA+ positively selected. This sequence was found in a man between 18 and 29 years old in good health. The rearrangement links TRBV7-8 to TRBJ1-1, with 9 bases aligning to TRBD1. CDR3 sequence: CASSFGQGRPEAFF. The CDR3 DNA reads TGTGCCAGCAGCTTTGGACAGGGGAGGCCTGAAGCTTTCTTT.